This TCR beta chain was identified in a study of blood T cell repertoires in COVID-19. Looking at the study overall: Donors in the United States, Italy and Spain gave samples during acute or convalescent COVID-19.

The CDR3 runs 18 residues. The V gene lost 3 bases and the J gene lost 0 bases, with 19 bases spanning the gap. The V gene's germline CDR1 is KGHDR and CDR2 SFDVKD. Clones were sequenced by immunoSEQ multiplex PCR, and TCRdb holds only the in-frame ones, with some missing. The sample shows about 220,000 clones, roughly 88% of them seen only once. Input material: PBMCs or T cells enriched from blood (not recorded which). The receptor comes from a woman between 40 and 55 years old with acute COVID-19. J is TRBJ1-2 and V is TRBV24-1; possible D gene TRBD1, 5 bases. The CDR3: CATSDPGRKGFSNYGYTF. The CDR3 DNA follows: TGTGCCACCAGTGATCCGGGGAGGAAGGGGTTTTCTAACTATGGCTACACCTTC.